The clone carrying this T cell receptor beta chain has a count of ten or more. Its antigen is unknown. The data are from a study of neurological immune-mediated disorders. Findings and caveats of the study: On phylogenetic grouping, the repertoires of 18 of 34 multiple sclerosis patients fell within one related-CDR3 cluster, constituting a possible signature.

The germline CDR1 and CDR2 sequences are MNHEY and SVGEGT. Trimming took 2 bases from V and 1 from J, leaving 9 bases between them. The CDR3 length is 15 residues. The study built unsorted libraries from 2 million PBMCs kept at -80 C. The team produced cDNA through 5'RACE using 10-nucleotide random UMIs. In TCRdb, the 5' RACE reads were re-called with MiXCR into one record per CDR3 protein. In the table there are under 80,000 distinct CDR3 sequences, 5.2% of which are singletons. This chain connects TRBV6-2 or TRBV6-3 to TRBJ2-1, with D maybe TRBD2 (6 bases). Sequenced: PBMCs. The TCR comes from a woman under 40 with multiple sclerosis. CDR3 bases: TGTGCCAGCAGTTACCGCGGGGAGTCCTACAATGAGCAGTTCTTC. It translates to CASSYRGESYNEQFF.